This entry features one T cell receptor beta chain sequence. Its target is not known. CDR3 length: 15 amino acids. This sample is drawn from a study of blood T cells in healthy people across ages. Using a J-beta primer mix together with a sample-barcoded 5' primer, a second PCR was run for roughly 6 to 11 cycles. Each cDNA molecule, via a template-switch adaptor with 12 random nucleotides, was tagged. TCRdb reprocessed the 5' RACE reads with MiXCR, giving one entry per CDR3 protein. Among about 1,500,000 distinct CDR3 sequences, roughly 30% were seen once, and the ten largest hold around 7.7%. Broader study findings: The recorded TCR beta diversity per million T cells decreased in a roughly linear manner with age.

The TCR was taken from a woman aged 30 to 39 in good health. Sequenced material: blood. The V call is TRBV21-1, the J call TRBJ2-5. TRBV21-1 is recorded as a pseudogene. Written as DNA, the CDR3 is TGTGCCAGCAGCAAACAAACAAGGAGACAAGAGACCCAGTACTTC. Residues: CASSKQTRRQETQYF.